This section outlines one TCR beta chain sequence together with its context. Its antigen is not identified. The sample belongs to a study of tumor and adjacent non-tumor tissue in lung cancer. Study-level information: Aged about 31 to 80 years, patients included fewer than 11 men and 4 or 5 women with stage I to III disease. On average, productive TCRbeta reads reached about 4.17 million per sample. Study-wide results and limits: TCR diversity was significantly greater in tumor than normal lung tissue.

Three rounds of nested PCR, following a modified ARM-PCR protocol, produced the TCRbeta library. TCRdb fed the multiplex PCR reads into MiXCR, producing one record per CDR3 protein. The sample carries around 70,000 distinct CDR3 sequences, around three quarters recorded once. The germline V gene has CDR1 DFQATT and CDR2 SNEGSKA (reference sequence). The CDR3 is made up of 12 amino acids. The template was RNA from unsorted bulk tissue. Specimen: lung tumor tissue. The chain links TRBV20-1 to TRBJ2-7; D possibly matches TRBD1 or TRBD2 (5 bases each). The receptor was isolated from a man aged 60-69 years with non-small cell lung cancer. The CDR3 DNA reads TGCAGAGGACAAGCGTCAGCGGACGAGCAGTACTTC. It translates to CRGQASADEQYF.